The rows below give T cell receptor beta chains drawn from one sample of a study of T cells in Graves' hyperthyroidism and ophthalmopathy. TCRdb reanalysed the multiplex PCR reads using MiXCR and keeps one entry per CDR3 protein. Of about 530,000 distinct CDR3 sequences detected, roughly 15% appear once; the ten largest clones hold approximately 15%. The sample was blood. The receptor source for this set is a woman aged 18-30 years with Graves' ophthalmopathy. The CDR3 runs from the conserved cysteine through the conserved F or W. A D gene is named only where the DNA matches it firmly. Some rows have no size entry. The others give once, few or many, or a class for an expanded clone.

j_gene,len,d_gene,abundance,v_gene,CDR3nt,CDR3aa
TRBJ2-1,16,TRBD2,few,TRBV6-2/TRBV6-3,TGTGCCAGCAATACAGCGGGAGTCCTCTTCGGGAATGAACAGTTCTTC,CASNTAGVLFGNEQFF
TRBJ1-5,16,-,-,TRBV20-1,TGCAGTGCTCAATCGGCCGGGGGCCGTGTCAATCAGCCCCAGCATTTT,CSAQSAGGRVNQPQHF
TRBJ1-1,16,TRBD1,many,TRBV2,TGTGCCAGCAGTGACCCCGGGACAGGGGGACGCACTGAAGCTTTCTTT,CASSDPGTGGRTEAFF
TRBJ2-7,13,-,few,TRBV5-1,TGCGCCGGCAGCGTTGGGGAAACCTACGAGCAGTACTTC,CAGSVGETYEQYF
TRBJ2-3,13,-,-,TRBV15,TGTGCCACCAGCAGAGATCGGGCAGATACGCAGTATTTT,CATSRDRADTQYF
TRBJ2-2,13,-,few,TRBV5-6,TGTGCCAGCAGCTTGGGACAGCCCGGGGAACTGTTTTTT,CASSLGQPGELFF
TRBJ2-3,15,-,-,TRBV9,TGTGCCAGCAGCCAACGGGTCTTTCCCACAGATACGCAGTATTTT,CASSQRVFPTDTQYF
TRBJ1-1,13,-,-,TRBV6-1,TGTGCCAGCAGTGAAGGCCCTTACTATGAAGCTTTCTTT,CASSEGPYYEAFF
TRBJ2-4,15,-,-,TRBV9,TGTGCCAGCAGCGTAGGCGGCGGAGCCAAAAACATTCAGTACTTC,CASSVGGGAKNIQYF
TRBJ2-3,15,-,many,TRBV11-2,TGTGCCAGCAGAGTCAGGGGGGGAGGCACAGATACGCAGTATTTT,CASRVRGGGTDTQYF
TRBJ2-1,17,-,-,TRBV4-1,TGCGCCAGCAGCCGAGGGGAAAGGGAGGCTAGTTACAATGAGCAGTTCTTC,CASSRGEREASYNEQFF
TRBJ1-2,15,TRBD1,few,TRBV3-1,TGTGCCAGCAGCCAAGGTCCGGGACAGTACTATGGCTACACCTTC,CASSQGPGQYYGYTF
TRBJ2-5,13,-,many,TRBV7-9,TGTGCCAGCAGGTCAGGAAGAGGGGAGACCCAGTACTTC,CASRSGRGETQYF
TRBJ2-7,13,TRBD2,few,TRBV30,TGTGCCTGGAGCCTAGCGGGAGATAACGAGCAGTACTTC,CAWSLAGDNEQYF
TRBJ2-7,14,TRBD2,few,TRBV5-1,TGCGCCAGCAGCTTGGCCGTTCGGGGGGACGAGCAGTACTTC,CASSLAVRGDEQYF
TRBJ2-7,14,TRBD2,many,TRBV11-2,TGTGCCAGCAGCTTAGGGACTAGCGAGTACGAGCAGTACTTC,CASSLGTSEYEQYF
TRBJ2-1,16,TRBD1,many,TRBV10-1,TGCGCCAGCAGTGAGCACTCAGGGGGAACCTACAATGAGCAGTTCTTC,CASSEHSGGTYNEQFF
TRBJ2-3,15,-,many,TRBV6-1,TGTGCCAGCAGTGAAATGGCAGGGGGCACAGATACGCAGTATTTT,CASSEMAGGTDTQYF
TRBJ1-1,12,-,many,TRBV12-3/TRBV12-4,TGTGCCAGCGGGCTCTCATGGGGTGAAGCTTTCTTT,CASGLSWGEAFF
TRBJ2-7,18,-,-,TRBV6-2/TRBV6-3,TGTGCCAGCAGTTACTGGAGTCCTTCGACTAGCCAGGGGTACGAGCAGTACTTC,CASSYWSPSTSQGYEQYF
TRBJ2-3,13,-,few,TRBV25-1,TGTGCCAGCAGTGAACCTCTCACAGATACGCAGTATTTT,CASSEPLTDTQYF
TRBJ1-5,16,TRBD1,-,TRBV6-1,TGTGCCAGCAGGACCACCGGGACAGGGGGAAGTCAGCCCCAGCATTTT,CASRTTGTGGSQPQHF
TRBJ2-5,16,TRBD2,-,TRBV7-9,TGTGCCAGCAGCTCGAGACTAGCGGGAAACCAAGAGACCCAGTACTTC,CASSSRLAGNQETQYF
TRBJ1-5,14,-,many,TRBV7-8,TGTGCCAGCAGCCCGATCGGGAGCAATCAGCCCCAGCATTTT,CASSPIGSNQPQHF
TRBJ1-2,14,-,-,TRBV19,TGTGCCAGTAGTATAGAGACGGCGGACTGGCGCTACACCTTC,CASSIETADWRYTF
TRBJ1-2,14,TRBD1,many,TRBV27,TGTGCCAGCAGAGAGACAGGGGTCTTTAATGGCTACACCTTC,CASRETGVFNGYTF
TRBJ1-4,17,TRBD1,-,TRBV19,TGTGCCAGTAGTACCCCCGGACAGGGGACGAATAATGAAAAACTGTTTTTT,CASSTPGQGTNNEKLFF
TRBJ2-1,15,TRBD2,many,TRBV27,TGTGCCAGCAGTTTAGGGACTAGTCGTGCTAGTGAGCAGTTCTTC,CASSLGTSRASEQFF
TRBJ2-1,15,TRBD1,few,TRBV9,TGTGCCAGCAGCGAGGGGACAGTCTCCTACAATGAGCAGTTCTTC,CASSEGTVSYNEQFF
TRBJ2-3,17,-,many,TRBV7-2,TGTGCCAGCAGCCCGGACAGCAGAGGCTTCTTGACAGATACGCAGTATTTT,CASSPDSRGFLTDTQYF
TRBJ2-3,18,TRBD2,many,TRBV28,TGTGCCAGCAGTTTTCCCGGGACTAGCGGGGGGGCCACAGATACGCAGTATTTT,CASSFPGTSGGATDTQYF
TRBJ1-2,14,-,many,TRBV28,TGTGCCAGCACGGCAGGGGATCTAAGCTATGGCTACACCTTC,CASTAGDLSYGYTF
TRBJ1-4,14,TRBD1,many,TRBV7-2,TGTGCCAGCAGCCAGGGACAGCGGGGGGAAAAACTGTTTTTT,CASSQGQRGEKLFF
TRBJ2-5,14,TRBD2,many,TRBV28,TGTGCCAGCAGTAAGCGGGAGTGGGAGGAGACCCAGTACTTC,CASSKREWEETQYF
TRBJ2-1,15,TRBD2,few,TRBV11-3,TGTGCCAGCAGCACGGGGGGTTCCCTCGACAATGAGCAGTTCTTC,CASSTGGSLDNEQFF
TRBJ2-7,12,TRBD1,many,TRBV29-1,TGCAGCGTGGGGGACAGGGGCTACGAGCAGTACTTC,CSVGDRGYEQYF
TRBJ2-3,20,TRBD1,-,TRBV11-3,TGTGCCCTATGCCGGGACAGGACTTTTTCGTCACCTACGCTCGCAGATACGCAGTATTTT,CALCRDRTFSSPTLADTQYF
TRBJ2-7,12,-,many,TRBV28,TGTGCCAGCACTTTGAGGGGCTACGAGCAGTACTTC,CASTLRGYEQYF
TRBJ1-4,15,-,-,TRBV25-1,TGTGCCAGCAGTGAATCCGGGACGGCTAATGAAAAACTGTTTTTT,CASSESGTANEKLFF
TRBJ2-2,15,TRBD2,many,TRBV12-3/TRBV12-4,TGTGCCAGCAGTGGGACTAGCGTGAACACCGGGGAGCTGTTTTTT,CASSGTSVNTGELFF
TRBJ2-7,15,TRBD1,many,TRBV7-2,TGTGCCAGCAGCTTAGCGGGACAGATATTCTACGAGCAGTACTTC,CASSLAGQIFYEQYF
TRBJ1-2,12,-,-,TRBV20-1,TGCAGTGCTAGAATGGGGGACTATGGCTACACCTTC,CSARMGDYGYTF
TRBJ2-2,20,TRBD1,-,TRBV12-3/TRBV12-4,TGTGCCAGCAGCCCGTATTCGTGGGGGGTTTGGCAGGGGGCCGCCGGGGAGCTGTTTTTT,CASSPYSWGVWQGAAGELFF
TRBJ1-1,12,-,many,TRBV28,TGTGCCAGCAGGTTTACTACCCGCAGGGCTTTCTTT,CASRFTTRRAFF
TRBJ1-1,17,-,-,TRBV19,TGTGCCAGTAGTATCGGAGGACAGACCTACATGAACACTGAAGCTTTCTTT,CASSIGGQTYMNTEAFF
TRBJ1-2,15,TRBD1,few,TRBV3-1,TGTGCCAGCCTAGGGACAGGAAAATACGACTATGGCTACACCTTC,CASLGTGKYDYGYTF
TRBJ1-1,15,-,-,TRBV6-5,TGTGCCAGCAGTTACTCGATGGGGGCGGCCACTGAAGCTTTCTTT,CASSYSMGAATEAFF
TRBJ2-5,15,-,-,TRBV28,TGTGCCAGCAGTCCACCCCCGCGGGCACAAGAGGCCCAGTACTTC,CASSPPPRAQEAQYF
TRBJ2-5,16,TRBD2,many,TRBV7-2,TGTGCCAGCACCCCTAGGGGACTAGCGGGAGGAGAGACCCAGTACTTC,CASTPRGLAGGETQYF